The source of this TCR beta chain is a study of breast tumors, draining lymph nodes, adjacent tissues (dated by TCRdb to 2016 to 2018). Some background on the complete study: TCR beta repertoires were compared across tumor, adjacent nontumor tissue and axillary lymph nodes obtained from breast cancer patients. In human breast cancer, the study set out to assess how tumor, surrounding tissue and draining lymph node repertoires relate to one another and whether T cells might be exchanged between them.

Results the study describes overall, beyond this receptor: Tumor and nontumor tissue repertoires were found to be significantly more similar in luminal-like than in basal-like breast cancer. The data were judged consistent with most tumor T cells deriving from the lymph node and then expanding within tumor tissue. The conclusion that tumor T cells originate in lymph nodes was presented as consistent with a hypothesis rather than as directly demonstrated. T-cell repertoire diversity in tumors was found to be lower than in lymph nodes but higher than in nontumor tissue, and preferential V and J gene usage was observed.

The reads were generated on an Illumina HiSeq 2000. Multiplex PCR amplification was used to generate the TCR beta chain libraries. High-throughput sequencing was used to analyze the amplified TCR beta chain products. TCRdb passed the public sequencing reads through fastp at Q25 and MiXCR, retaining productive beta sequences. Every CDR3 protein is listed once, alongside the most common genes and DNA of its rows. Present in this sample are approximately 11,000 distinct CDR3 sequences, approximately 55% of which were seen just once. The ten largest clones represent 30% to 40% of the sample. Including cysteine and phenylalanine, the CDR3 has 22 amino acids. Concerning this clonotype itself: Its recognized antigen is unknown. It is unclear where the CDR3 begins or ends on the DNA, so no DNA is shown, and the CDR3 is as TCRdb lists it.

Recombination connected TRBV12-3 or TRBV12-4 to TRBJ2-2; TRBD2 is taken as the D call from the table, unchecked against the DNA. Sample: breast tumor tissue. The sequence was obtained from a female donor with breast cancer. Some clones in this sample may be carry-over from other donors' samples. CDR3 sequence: CASRLGLYNEQFFGRGTGELFF.